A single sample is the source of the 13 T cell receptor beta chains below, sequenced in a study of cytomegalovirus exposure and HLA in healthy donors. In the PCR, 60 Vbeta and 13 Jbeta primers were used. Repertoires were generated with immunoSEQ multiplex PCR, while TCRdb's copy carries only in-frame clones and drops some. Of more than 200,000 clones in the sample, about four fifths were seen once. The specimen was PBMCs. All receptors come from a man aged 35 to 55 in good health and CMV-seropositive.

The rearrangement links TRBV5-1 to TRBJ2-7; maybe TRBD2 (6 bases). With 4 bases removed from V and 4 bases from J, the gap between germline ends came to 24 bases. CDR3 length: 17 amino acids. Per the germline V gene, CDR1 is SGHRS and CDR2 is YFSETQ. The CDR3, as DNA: TGCGCCAGCAGCAATCAGCCGGGACTTAGTGTGGGATACGAGCAGTACTTC. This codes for CASSNQPGLSVGYEQYF. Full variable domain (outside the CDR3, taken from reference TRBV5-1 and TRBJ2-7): KAGVTQTPRYLIKTRGQQVTLSCSPISGHRSVSWYQQTPGQGLQFLFEYFSETQRNKGNFPGRFSGRQFSNSRSEMNVSTLELGDSALYLCASSNQPGLSVGYEQYFGPGTRLTVT.

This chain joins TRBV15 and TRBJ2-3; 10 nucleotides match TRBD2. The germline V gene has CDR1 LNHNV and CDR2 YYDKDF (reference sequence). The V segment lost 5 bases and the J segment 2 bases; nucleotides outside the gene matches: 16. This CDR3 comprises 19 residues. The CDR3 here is CATSGIKTIAGGLTDTQYF. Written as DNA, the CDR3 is TGTGCCACCAGCGGAATCAAAACCATAGCGGGAGGCCTCACAGATACGCAGTATTTT.

CDR3 bases: TGTGCCAGCAGCCTCACAGGGTCTGGACTGTTTTTT. Its translation: CASSLTGSGLFF. This chain connects TRBV7-9 to TRBJ1-4, with D possibly TRBD1 on 6 matching bases. The V gene lost 5 bases and the J gene lost 13 bases, with 14 bases spanning the gap. Per the germline V gene, CDR1 is SEHNR and CDR2 is FQNEAQ (reference sequence). The CDR3 length is 12 residues.

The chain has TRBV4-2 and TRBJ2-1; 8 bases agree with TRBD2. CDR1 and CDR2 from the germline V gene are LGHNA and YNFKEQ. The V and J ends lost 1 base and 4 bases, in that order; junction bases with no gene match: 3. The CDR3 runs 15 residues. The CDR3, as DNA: TGTGCCAGCAGCCAAGTAACTAGCGGATACAATGAGCAGTTCTTC. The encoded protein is CASSQVTSGYNEQFF.

The CDR3: CATSSPGRGNYGYTF. CDR3 DNA: TGTGCCACCAGCAGTCCTGGCAGGGGTAACTATGGCTACACCTTC. V and J are TRBV15 and TRBJ1-2; a possible D gene is TRBD1 (6 bases). The CDR3 consists of 15 residues. The germline V gene has CDR1 LNHNV and CDR2 YYDKDF (reference sequence). V lost 3 bases to trimming and J lost 1 base, with 12 bases between them.

Here the CDR3 reads CASSYVRGTRYEQYF. CDR3 sequence (DNA): TGTGCCAGCAGTTACGTCCGGGGGACTCGGTACGAGCAGTACTTC. The chain employs TRBV6-6 and TRBJ2-7; D may be TRBD2 (6 bases). The CDR3 runs to 15 residues. Between the trimmed V and J ends, which lost 2 bases and 4 bases, there was a span of 15 bases. Germline CDR1 and CDR2: MNHNY and SVGAGI (reference sequence).

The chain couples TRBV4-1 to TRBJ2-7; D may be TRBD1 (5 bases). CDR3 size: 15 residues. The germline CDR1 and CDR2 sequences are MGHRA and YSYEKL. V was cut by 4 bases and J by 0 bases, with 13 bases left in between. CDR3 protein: CASSPHWGDSYEQYF. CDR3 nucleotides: TGCGCCAGCAGCCCCCATTGGGGCGACTCCTACGAGCAGTACTTC.

The CDR3: CASSLGQGGRYGYTF. The DNA of the CDR3 is TGTGCCAGCAGTTTAGGACAGGGCGGGCGTTATGGCTACACCTTC. The rearrangement uses TRBV6-6 and TRBJ1-2; the match to TRBD1 covers 8 bases. V trimming: 4 bases; J trimming: 5 bases; junction bases outside the gene matches: 9. Germline V gene data show CDR1 as MNHNY and CDR2 as SVGAGI (reference sequence). The CDR3 is 15 amino acids.

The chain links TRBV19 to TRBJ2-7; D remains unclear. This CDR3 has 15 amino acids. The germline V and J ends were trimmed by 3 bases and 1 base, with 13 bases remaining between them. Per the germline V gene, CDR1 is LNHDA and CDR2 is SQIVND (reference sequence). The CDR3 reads CASSIGSFVSYEQYF. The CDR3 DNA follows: TGTGCCAGTAGTATTGGTAGCTTTGTTTCCTACGAGCAGTACTTC.

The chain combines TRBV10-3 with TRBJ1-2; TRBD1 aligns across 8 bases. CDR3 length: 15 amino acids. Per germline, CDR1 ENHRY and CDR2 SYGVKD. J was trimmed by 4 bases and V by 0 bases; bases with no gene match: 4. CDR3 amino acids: CAISESAGGSYGYTF. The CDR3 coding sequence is TGTGCCATCAGTGAGTCTGCAGGGGGCAGCTATGGCTACACCTTC.

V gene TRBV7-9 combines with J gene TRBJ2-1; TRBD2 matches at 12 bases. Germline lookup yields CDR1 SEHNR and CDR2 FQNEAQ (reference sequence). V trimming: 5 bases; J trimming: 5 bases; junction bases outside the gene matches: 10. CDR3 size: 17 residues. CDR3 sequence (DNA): TGTGCCAGCAGCCCCCGACTAGCGGGAGAAGTCCACAATGAGCAGTTCTTC. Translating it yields CASSPRLAGEVHNEQFF.

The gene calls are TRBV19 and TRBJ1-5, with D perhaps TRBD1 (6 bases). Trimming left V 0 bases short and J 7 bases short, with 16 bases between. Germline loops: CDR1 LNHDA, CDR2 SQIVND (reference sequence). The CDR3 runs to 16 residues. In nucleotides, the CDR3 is TGTGCCAGTAGTATAGATGGGCAGGGGAGTTGGCAGCCCCAGCATTTT. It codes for CASSIDGQGSWQPQHF. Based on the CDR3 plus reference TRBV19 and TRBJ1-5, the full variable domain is DGGITQSPKYLFRKEGQNVTLSCEQNLNHDAMYWYRQDPGQGLRLIYYSQIVNDFQKGDIAEGYSVSREKKESFPLTVTSAQKNPTAFYLCASSIDGQGSWQPQHFGDGTRLSIL.

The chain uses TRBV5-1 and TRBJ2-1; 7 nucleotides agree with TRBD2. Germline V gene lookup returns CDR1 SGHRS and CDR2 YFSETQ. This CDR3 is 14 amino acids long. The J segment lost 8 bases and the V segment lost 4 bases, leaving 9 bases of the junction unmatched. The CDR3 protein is CASSLGAGAYEQFF. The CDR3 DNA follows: TGCGCCAGCAGCCTGGGTGCGGGAGCGTATGAGCAGTTCTTC. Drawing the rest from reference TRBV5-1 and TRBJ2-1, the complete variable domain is KAGVTQTPRYLIKTRGQQVTLSCSPISGHRSVSWYQQTPGQGLQFLFEYFSETQRNKGNFPGRFSGRQFSNSRSEMNVSTLELGDSALYLCASSLGAGAYEQFFGPGTRLTVL.